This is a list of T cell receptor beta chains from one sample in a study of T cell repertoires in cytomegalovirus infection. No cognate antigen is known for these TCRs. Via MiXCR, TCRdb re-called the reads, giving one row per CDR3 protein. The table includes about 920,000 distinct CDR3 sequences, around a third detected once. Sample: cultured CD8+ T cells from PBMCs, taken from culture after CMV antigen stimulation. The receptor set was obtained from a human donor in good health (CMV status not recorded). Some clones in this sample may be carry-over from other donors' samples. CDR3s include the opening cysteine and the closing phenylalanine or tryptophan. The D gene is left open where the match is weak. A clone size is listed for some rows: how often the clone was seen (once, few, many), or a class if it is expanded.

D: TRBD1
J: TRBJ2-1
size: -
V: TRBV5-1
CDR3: CASSPTGRAYNEQFF
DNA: TGCGCCAGCAGCCCGACAGGGAGAGCCTACAATGAGCAGTTCTTC

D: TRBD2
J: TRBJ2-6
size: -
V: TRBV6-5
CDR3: CATWSGVSSGANVLTF
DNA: TGTGCCACCTGGAGCGGGGTGAGCTCTGGGGCCAACGTCCTGACTTTC

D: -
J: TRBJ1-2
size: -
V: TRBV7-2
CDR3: CASCDRLFYGYTF
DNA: TGTGCCAGCTGCGACCGTTTATTCTATGGCTACACCTTC

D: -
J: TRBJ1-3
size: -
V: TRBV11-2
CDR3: CASSSDNEGNTIYF
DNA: TGTGCCAGCAGCTCGGACAATGAGGGAAACACCATATATTTT

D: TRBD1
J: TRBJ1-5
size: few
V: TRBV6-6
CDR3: CASDGTGTYSNQPQHF
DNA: TGTGCCAGCGACGGGACAGGGACATATAGCAATCAGCCCCAGCATTTT

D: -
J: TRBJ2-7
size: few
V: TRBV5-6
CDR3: CASTRRKGPIKIPDEQYF
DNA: TGTGCCAGCACCCGTCGTAAGGGCCCCATCAAGATTCCAGACGAGCAGTACTTC

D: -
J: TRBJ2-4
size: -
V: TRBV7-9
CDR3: CASSSGRDRLAKNIQYF
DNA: TGTGCCAGCAGCTCCGGGAGGGACAGGCTAGCCAAAAACATTCAGTACTTC

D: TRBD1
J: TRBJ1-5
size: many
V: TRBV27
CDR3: CASSDRGNQPQHF
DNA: TGTGCCAGCAGTGACAGGGGCAATCAGCCCCAGCATTTT

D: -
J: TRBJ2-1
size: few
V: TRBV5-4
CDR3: CASHGSAPGEQFF
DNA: TGTGCCTCCCACGGGTCGGCTCCAGGTGAGCAGTTCTTC

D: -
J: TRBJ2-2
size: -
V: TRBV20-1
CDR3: CSARDFHTGELFF
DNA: TGCAGTGCTAGGGACTTTCACACCGGGGAGCTGTTTTTT

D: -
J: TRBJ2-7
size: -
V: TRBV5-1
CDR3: CASSLETAGSYEQYF
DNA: TGTGCCAGCAGCTTGGAGACCGCCGGCTCCTACGAGCAGTACTTC

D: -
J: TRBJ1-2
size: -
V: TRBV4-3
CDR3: CASSPEREGFWYGYTF
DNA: TGCGCCAGCAGTCCAGAAAGGGAGGGATTCTGGTATGGCTACACCTTC

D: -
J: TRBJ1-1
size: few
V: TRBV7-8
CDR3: CASSPNSPEAFF
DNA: TGTGCCAGCAGCCCCAACTCCCCTGAAGCTTTCTTT

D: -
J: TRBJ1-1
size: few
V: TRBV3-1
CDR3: CASSQAGMGRDDLLNTEAFF
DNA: TGTGCCAGCAGCCAAGCGGGAATGGGTAGGGACGACCTTTTGAACACTGAAGCTTTCTTT

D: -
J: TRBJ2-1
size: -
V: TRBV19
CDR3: CASSFGNLDVQFF
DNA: TGTGCCAGTAGTTTCGGAAATTTGGATGTGCAGTTCTTC

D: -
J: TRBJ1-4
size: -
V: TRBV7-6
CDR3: CSSSPALDRFNEKLFF
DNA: TGTTCCAGCAGCCCTGCCCTAGACAGGTTTAATGAAAAACTGTTTTTT

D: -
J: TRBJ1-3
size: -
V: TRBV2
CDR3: CASLANTIYF
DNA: TGTGCCAGTCTAGCGAACACCATATATTTT

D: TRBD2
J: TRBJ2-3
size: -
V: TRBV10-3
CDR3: CAIRTLAGGVTDTQYF
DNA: TGTGCCATCAGGACACTAGCGGGGGGTGTGACAGATACGCAGTATTTT

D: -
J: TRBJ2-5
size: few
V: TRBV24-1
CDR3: CATSDLEPGAQETQYF
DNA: TGTGCCACCAGTGATTTGGAACCCGGGGCTCAAGAGACCCAGTACTTC

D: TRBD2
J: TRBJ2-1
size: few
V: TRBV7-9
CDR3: CASSAGGWNNEQFF
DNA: TGTGCCAGCAGCGCGGGGGGCTGGAACAATGAGCAGTTCTTC

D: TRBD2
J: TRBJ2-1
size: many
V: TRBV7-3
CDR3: CASSLTGTSGGHGNEQFF
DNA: TGTGCCAGCAGCTTAACTGGGACTAGCGGGGGGCATGGGAATGAGCAGTTCTTC

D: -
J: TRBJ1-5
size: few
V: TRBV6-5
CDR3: CASSYGVYQPQHF
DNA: TGTGCCAGCAGTTATGGAGTCTATCAGCCCCAGCATTTT

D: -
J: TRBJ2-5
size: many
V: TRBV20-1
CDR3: CSFPTEEETQYF
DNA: TGCAGTTTTCCGACAGAGGAAGAGACCCAGTACTTC

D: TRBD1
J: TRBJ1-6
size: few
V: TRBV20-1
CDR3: CSAKDRGQSYNSPLHF
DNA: TGCAGTGCTAAGGACAGGGGCCAATCATATAATTCACCCCTCCACTTT

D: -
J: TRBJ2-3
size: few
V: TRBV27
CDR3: CASTGRVGTDTQYF
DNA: TGTGCCAGCACTGGGAGAGTGGGAACAGATACGCAGTATTTT

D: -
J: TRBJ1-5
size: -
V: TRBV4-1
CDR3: CASSQGQSGGPQHF
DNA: TGCGCCAGCAGCCAAGGACAGTCGGGAGGGCCCCAGCATTTT

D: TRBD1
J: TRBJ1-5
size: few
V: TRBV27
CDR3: CASRQGARGQPQHF
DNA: TGTGCCAGCAGACAGGGGGCGCGGGGTCAGCCCCAGCATTTT

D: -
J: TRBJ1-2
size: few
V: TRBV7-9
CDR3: CATDPLRWIGYTF
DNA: TGTGCCACCGACCCATTACGGTGGATCGGCTACACCTTC

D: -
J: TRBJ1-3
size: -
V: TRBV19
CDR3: CASSMGSSGNTIYF
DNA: TGTGCCAGTAGTATGGGAAGCTCTGGAAACACCATATATTTT

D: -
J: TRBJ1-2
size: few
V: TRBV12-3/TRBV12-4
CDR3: CATLWGNGYTF
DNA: TGTGCCACCCTGTGGGGGAATGGCTACACCTTC

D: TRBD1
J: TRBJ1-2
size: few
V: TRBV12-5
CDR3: CASGLAGGLGYGYTF
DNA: TGTGCTAGTGGTTTGGCAGGGGGCCTGGGGTATGGCTACACCTTC

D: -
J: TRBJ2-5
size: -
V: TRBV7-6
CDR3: CASSSPQSEETQYF
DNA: TGTGCCAGCAGCTCGCCTCAGTCGGAAGAGACCCAGTACTTC

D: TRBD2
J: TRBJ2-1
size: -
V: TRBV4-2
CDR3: CASSQGVGGVTYNEQFF
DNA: TGTGCCAGCAGCCAAGGAGTCGGGGGGGTTACCTACAATGAGCAGTTCTTC

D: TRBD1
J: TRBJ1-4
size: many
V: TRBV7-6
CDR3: CASSLPGGGGREKLFF
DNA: TGTGCCAGCAGCTTACCCGGAGGGGGCGGTCGGGAAAAACTGTTTTTT

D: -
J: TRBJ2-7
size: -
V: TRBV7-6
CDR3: CASSLAPGSSYEQYF
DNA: TGTGCCAGCAGCTTAGCCCCAGGGAGCTCCTACGAGCAGTACTTC

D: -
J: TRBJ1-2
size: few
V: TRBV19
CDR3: CAGGGLNYGYTF
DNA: TGTGCCGGAGGAGGGCTTAACTATGGCTACACCTTC

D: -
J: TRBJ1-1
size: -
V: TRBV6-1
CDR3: CASSERVGTEAFF
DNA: TGTGCCAGCAGTGAAAGGGTGGGCACTGAAGCTTTCTTT

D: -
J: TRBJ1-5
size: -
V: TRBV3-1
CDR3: CASSQGRAFSNQPQHF
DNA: TGTGCCAGCAGCCAAGGAAGAGCTTTTAGCAATCAGCCCCAGCATTTT

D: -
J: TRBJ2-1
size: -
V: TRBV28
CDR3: CASSSLNDKDNEQFF
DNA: TGTGCCAGCAGTTCCTTGAATGACAAAGACAATGAGCAGTTCTTC

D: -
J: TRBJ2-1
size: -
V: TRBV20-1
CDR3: CSASGGLQNNEQFF
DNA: TGCAGTGCTTCCGGGGGGCTCCAAAACAATGAGCAGTTCTTC

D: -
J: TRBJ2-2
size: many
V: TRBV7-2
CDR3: CASSLDPLAGELFF
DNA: TGTGCCAGCAGCTTAGACCCGTTGGCCGGGGAGCTGTTTTTT

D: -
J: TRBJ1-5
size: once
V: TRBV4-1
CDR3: CASARTAYSNQPQHF
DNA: TGCGCCAGCGCCCGGACAGCGTATAGCAATCAGCCCCAGCATTTT

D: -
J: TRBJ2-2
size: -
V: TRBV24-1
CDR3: CATSGEPEEPQYTGELFF
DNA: TGTGCCACCAGTGGTGAACCGGAAGAGCCCCAATACACCGGGGAGCTGTTTTTT

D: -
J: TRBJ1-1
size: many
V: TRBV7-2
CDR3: CASSDWEGPEAFF
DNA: TGTGCCAGCAGCGACTGGGAGGGACCCGAAGCTTTCTTT

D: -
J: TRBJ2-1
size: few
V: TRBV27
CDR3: CASSAAGGNGYNEQFF
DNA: TGTGCCAGCAGTGCCGCCGGAGGGAACGGCTACAATGAGCAGTTCTTC

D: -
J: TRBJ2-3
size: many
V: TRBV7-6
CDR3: CASSFRKGTDTQYF
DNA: TGTGCCAGCAGCTTCCGAAAGGGCACAGATACGCAGTATTTT

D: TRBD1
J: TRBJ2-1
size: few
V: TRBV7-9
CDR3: CASRDRGSDEQFF
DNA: TGTGCCAGCAGGGACAGGGGTTCGGATGAGCAGTTCTTC

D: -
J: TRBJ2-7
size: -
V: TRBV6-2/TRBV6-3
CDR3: CASSYGGDQYF
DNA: TGTGCCAGCAGTTACGGTGGAGACCAGTACTTC

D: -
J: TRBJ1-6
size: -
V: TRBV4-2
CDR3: CASSQDSVSPLHF
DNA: TGTGCCAGCAGCCAAGATTCCGTCTCACCCCTCCACTTT

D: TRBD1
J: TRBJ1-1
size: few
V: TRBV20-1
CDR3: CSAGTGVTLTGTEAFF
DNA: TGCAGTGCCGGGACAGGCGTCACTTTAACAGGGACTGAAGCTTTCTTT

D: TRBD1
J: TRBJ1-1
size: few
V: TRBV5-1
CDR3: CASRTGQGRLPEAFF
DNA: TGCGCCAGTAGGACGGGACAGGGCCGTCTACCTGAAGCTTTCTTT